The 23 T cell receptor beta chains reported below all come from one sample, sequenced in a study of CD8+ T cells in alopecia areata. Isolated RNA was reverse transcribed into cDNA used as the sequencing template. Clones were read by immunoSEQ multiplex PCR, and TCRdb kept only the in-frame ones, dropping some. The table has about 220,000 clones, more than 45% seen once. Documented treatment: oral pan-JAK inhibitor, 5-10 mg twice daily. This sample comprised CD4+ T cells sorted from blood, obtained at week 4, from a patient treated with tofacitinib. The receptors stem from a human donor with alopecia areata.

In regard to this clone: Within the sample, other DNA sequences also encode this same CDR3. DNA for the CDR3: TGCAGCGTTGGGGACGGCGCTAATCAGCCCCAGCATTTT. Translating gives CSVGDGANQPQHF. J is TRBJ1-5 and V is TRBV29-1, with D possibly TRBD1 on 5 matching bases. The ends were cut back, 4 bases at V and 4 bases at J, with 11 bases in the middle. The germline CDR1 and CDR2 sequences are SQVTM and ANQGSEA. The CDR3 has 13 residues.

The chain recombines TRBV28 with TRBJ2-3; D gene uncertain. CDR1 MDHEN and CDR2 SYDVKM come from the germline V gene. This CDR3 contains 14 residues. Trimming pared 4 bases from V and 4 bases from J, leaving 12 bases between. Written as DNA, the CDR3 is TGTGCCAGCAGTTCACCCATGACCGCAGATACGCAGTATTTT. It encodes CASSSPMTADTQYF.

Here the CDR3 DNA reads TGTGCCAGCTCACCACGGTCCAGCACAGATACGCAGTATTTT. It encodes CASSPRSSTDTQYF. The J gene is TRBJ2-3, the V gene TRBV18; the D is unclear. V dropped 1 base and J dropped 0 bases, with 5 bases sitting between them. The CDR3 loop spans 14 amino acids. Per germline, CDR1 KGHSH and CDR2 LQKENI.

This chain connects TRBV30 to TRBJ2-5; D not resolved. With the DNA end fitting TRBJ2-7 better, the J assignment may be wrong. The CDR3 sequence is 13 residues long. In germline, CDR1 is GTSNPN, CDR2 SVGIG (reference sequence). CDR3 sequence (DNA): TGTGCCTGGAGCGAGAATGGCTCCTACGAGCAGTACTTC. This sequence encodes CAWSENGSYEQYF.

The gene calls are TRBV2 and TRBJ2-7; D might be TRBD2 (5 bases). The V gene lost 6 bases and the J gene lost 4 bases, with 16 bases spanning the gap. Germline lookup yields CDR1 SNHLY and CDR2 FYNNEI. The CDR3 covers 14 residues. The CDR3: CASSLSGFRYEQYF. The DNA for the CDR3 is TGTGCCAGCAGCTTATCGGGATTCCGATACGAGCAGTACTTC.

This clone was recorded many times. V is TRBV7-2 and J is TRBJ2-7; 11 nucleotides match TRBD1. Trimming removed 5 bases from V and 6 bases from J; junction bases left unmatched: 6. Germline CDR1 is SGHTA and CDR2 is FQGNSA. This CDR3 has 14 residues. The CDR3 loop is CASSPRTGGAEQYF. The DNA of the CDR3 is TGTGCCAGCAGCCCCCGGACAGGGGGCGCCGAGCAGTACTTC.

This clone was picked up a small number of times. The chain is built from TRBV4-3 and TRBJ1-1; 10 positions match TRBD1. This CDR3 spans 14 amino acids. J was trimmed by 4 bases and V by 4 bases; bases with no gene match: 3. Germline V gives CDR1 LGHNA, CDR2 YSLEER. CDR3 residues: CASSRDRGATEAFF. CDR3 coding DNA: TGCGCCAGCAGCCGGGACAGGGGTGCCACTGAAGCTTTCTTT.

A few counts support this clone. The chain joins TRBV6-1 to TRBJ1-2, with a tentative D call TRBD1 (5 bases). The CDR3 consists of 15 residues. Germline V gene sequence: CDR1 MNHNS, CDR2 SASEGT. The V end was cut by 4 bases, the J end by 4 bases, with 16 bases between. The CDR3 protein is CASSARVLSGYGYTF. The CDR3, as DNA: TGTGCCAGCAGTGCCAGGGTCTTAAGTGGCTATGGCTACACCTTC.

A few counts support this clone. This rearrangement joins TRBV29-1 to TRBJ1-2, with unresolved D. The CDR3 spans 12 residues. Germline CDR1 is SQVTM and CDR2 is ANQGSEA. V dropped 3 bases and J dropped 2 bases, with 7 bases sitting between them. CDR3 DNA: TGCAGCGTTGAGAGGCGGAACTATGGCTACACCTTC. Its protein is CSVERRNYGYTF.

The chain uses TRBV15 and TRBJ2-2, with D perhaps TRBD1 (6 bases). The CDR3 totals 16 residues. Trimming removed 1 base at V and 7 bases at J, with 16 bases between. Germline CDR1 is LNHNV and CDR2 is YYDKDF (reference sequence). The CDR3 region has the DNA TGTGCCACCAGCAGAGCTGTCGGGACACATATCGGGGAGCTGTTTTTT. This gives the protein CATSRAVGTHIGELFF.

The DNA for the CDR3 is TGTGCCTGGAGTGCCGGGACTAGCGTAAAGGAGACCCAGTACTTC. Translating gives CAWSAGTSVKETQYF. The rearrangement joins TRBV30 to TRBJ2-5, with 10 bases that match TRBD2. Germline lookup yields CDR1 GTSNPN and CDR2 SVGIG (reference sequence). Trimming removed 1 base from V and 5 bases from J; junction bases left unmatched: 7. There are 15 residues in the CDR3.

A few counts support this clone. This sequence joins TRBV14 and TRBJ2-4; possible D gene TRBD2, 5 bases. Trimming removed 4 bases at V and 3 bases at J, with 16 bases between. The CDR3 consists of 16 residues. CDR1 and CDR2 from the germline V gene are SGHDN and FVKESK. In DNA, the CDR3 is TGTGCCAGCAGCCCCATTACGGGGTTCGGCAAAAACATTCAGTACTTC. The encoded protein is CASSPITGFGKNIQYF.

This clone appeared a few times. Here the CDR3 reads CATSRDPGQDTQYF. CDR3 sequence (DNA): TGTGCCACCAGCAGAGACCCGGGGCAGGATACGCAGTATTTT. The gene calls are TRBV15 and TRBJ2-3, with D perhaps given as TRBD1 or TRBD2 (5 bases each). V lost 0 bases and J 6 bases, leaving 10 bases between the germline ends. Germline CDR1 is LNHNV and CDR2 is YYDKDF (reference sequence). This CDR3 comprises 14 residues. The complete variable domain, with remaining parts taken from reference TRBV15 and TRBJ2-3, reads DAMVIQNPRYQVTQFGKPVTLSCSQTLNHNVMYWYQQKSSQAPKLLFHYYDKDFNNEADTPDNFQSRRPNTSFCFLDIRSPGLGDTAMYLCATSRDPGQDTQYFGPGTRLTVL.

This chain connects TRBV7-9 to TRBJ2-3, with 13 bases that match TRBD2. V gave up 4 bases and J gave up 5 bases; unmatched junction bases: 6. In germline, CDR1 is SEHNR, CDR2 FQNEAQ (reference sequence). The length of the CDR3 is 16 residues. CDR3 region: CASSWTGTSGEDTQYF. CDR3 sequence (DNA): TGTGCCAGCAGCTGGACCGGGACTAGCGGGGAAGATACGCAGTATTTT.

J is TRBJ1-1 and V is TRBV29-1; possibly TRBD1 for D (5 bases). The germline V gene has CDR1 SQVTM and CDR2 ANQGSEA. The CDR3 is made up of 13 amino acids. Trimming pared 7 bases from V and 3 bases from J, leaving 15 bases between. The CDR3 DNA reads TGCAGCGCTGGCCAATCGGGGGACACTGAAGCTTTCTTT. Translation gives CSAGQSGDTEAFF.

The chain carries TRBV7-2 and TRBJ2-5, with 11 bases identical to TRBD2. Germline lookup yields CDR1 SGHTA and CDR2 FQGNSA. The CDR3 contains 17 residues. Germline trimming cut 1 base from V and 4 bases from J; bases unmatched to any gene: 8. The CDR3 loop is CASSLVGLAGLTETQYF. The CDR3 bases are TGTGCCAGCAGCTTAGTCGGACTAGCGGGTCTAACAGAGACCCAGTACTTC.

About this clone itself: Distinct nucleotide sequences in the sample also encode this CDR3. This chain connects TRBV9 to TRBJ1-2; D gene ambiguous. Germline V gene sequence: CDR1 SGDLS, CDR2 YYNGEE. Trimming shortened V by 0 bases and J by 1 base, and 4 bases separated the two germline ends. This CDR3 has 13 amino acids. The CDR3 spells CASSVDSNYGYTF. The CDR3 DNA follows: TGTGCCAGCAGCGTAGATAGTAACTATGGCTACACCTTC.

The rearrangement links TRBV29-1 to TRBJ2-2, with D hard to call. V lost 1 base and J lost 1, with 4 bases in between. Germline V gene data show CDR1 as SQVTM and CDR2 as ANQGSEA. There are 13 residues in the CDR3. This CDR3 is CSVEALNTGELFF. Here the CDR3 DNA reads TGCAGCGTTGAAGCCTTGAACACCGGGGAGCTGTTTTTT.

This clone was seen more than once but under ten times. The rearrangement links TRBV7-3 to TRBJ2-3; tentatively, D is TRBD1 or TRBD2 (5 bases each). The CDR3 has 15 residues. CDR1 and CDR2 from the germline V gene are SGHTA and FQGTGA. The ends were cut back, 5 bases at V and 6 bases at J, with 18 bases in the middle. The CDR3 DNA reads as TGTGCCAGCAGCCCCGAGGGGAGTAGTATGGATACGCAGTATTTT. Protein: CASSPEGSSMDTQYF.

A few counts support this clone. The chain is built from TRBV11-1 and TRBJ2-7; 9 bases align to TRBD1. This CDR3 has 14 residues. CDR1 and CDR2 (germline): SGHAT, FQDESV (reference sequence). J lost 4 bases, V lost 5 bases, and 6 bases had no gene match. In nucleotides, the CDR3 is TGTGCCAGCAGCACCGGACAGGGGCGGTACGAGCAGTACTTC. Amino acids: CASSTGQGRYEQYF.

As DNA, the CDR3 is TGTGCCAGCACCCAAAGGGGGGGCCTCTACAATGAGCAGTTCTTC. Protein sequence: CASTQRGGLYNEQFF. V gene TRBV27 combines with J gene TRBJ2-1, with a tentative D call TRBD2 (7 bases). Germline lookup yields CDR1 MNHEY and CDR2 SMNVEV (reference sequence). The CDR3 spans 15 residues. The V end was cut by 7 bases, the J end by 3 bases, with 16 bases between.

The J gene is TRBJ2-7, the V gene TRBV10-3; D may be TRBD2 (6 bases). The germline V gene encodes CDR1 ENHRY and CDR2 SYGVKD. V gave up 9 bases and J gave up 2 bases, with 17 bases separating them. CDR3 size: 14 residues. The CDR3 DNA reads as TGTGCCATTCCGCTAGCGAACAATCCCTACGAGCAGTACTTC. This gives the protein CAIPLANNPYEQYF.

The V call is TRBV9, the J call TRBJ2-3; TRBD2 aligns across 11 bases. CDR1 SGDLS and CDR2 YYNGEE come from the germline V gene. The CDR3 is made up of 17 amino acids. V gave up 0 bases and J gave up 6 bases; unmatched junction bases: 9. The CDR3 sequence: CASSVAVSGGAGDTQYF. CDR3 in DNA: TGTGCCAGCAGCGTAGCGGTTAGCGGGGGGGCCGGTGATACGCAGTATTTT.